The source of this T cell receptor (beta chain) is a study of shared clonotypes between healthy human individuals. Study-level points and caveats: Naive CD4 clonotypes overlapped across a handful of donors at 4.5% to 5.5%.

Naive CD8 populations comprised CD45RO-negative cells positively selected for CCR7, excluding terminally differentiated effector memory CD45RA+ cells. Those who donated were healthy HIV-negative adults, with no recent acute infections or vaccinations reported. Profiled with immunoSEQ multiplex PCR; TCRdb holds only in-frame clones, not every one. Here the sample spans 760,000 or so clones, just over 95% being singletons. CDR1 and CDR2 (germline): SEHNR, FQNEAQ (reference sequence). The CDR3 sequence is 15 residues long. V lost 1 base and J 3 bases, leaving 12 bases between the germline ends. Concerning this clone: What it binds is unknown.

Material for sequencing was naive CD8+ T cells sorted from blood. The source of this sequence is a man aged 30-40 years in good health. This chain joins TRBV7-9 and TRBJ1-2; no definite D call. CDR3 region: CASSLGSLKDYGYTF. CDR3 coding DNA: TGTGCCAGCAGCTTAGGGTCCCTAAAGGACTATGGCTACACCTTC.